This TCR beta chain was sequenced for a study of blood T cell repertoires in COVID-19. Study details: Acute and convalescent COVID-19 specimens originated in the United States, Italy and Spain. Sample material is recorded as cDNA or gDNA derived from T cells, B-cell-depleted T cells, or PBMCs.

Germline V lookup: CDR1 GTSNPN, CDR2 SVGIG (reference sequence). With 1 base clipped from V and 7 bases from J, the junction kept 2 bases outside the gene matches. This CDR3 comprises 13 residues. Here immunoSEQ multiplex PCR was the method, and the copy in TCRdb shows in-frame clones only, minus some. The sample contains about 67,000 clones, 87% of which appear only once. The chain has TRBV30 and TRBJ1-5, with 9 bases that match TRBD1. The sequence came from an elderly woman with acute or convalescent COVID-19. Sequencing input: peripheral blood. The chain's CDR3 is CAWSAGQGQPQHF. As DNA, the CDR3 is TGTGCCTGGAGTGCTGGACAGGGGCAGCCCCAGCATTTT.